These T cell receptor beta chains were read from a single sample in a study of vaccination effects on CD4 cells after COVID-19. Here immunoSEQ multiplex PCR was the method, and the copy in TCRdb shows in-frame clones only, minus some. The sample holds under 25,000 clones, roughly 74% seen once. For these receptors, no antigen is known. The starting material was CD4+ T cells from PBMCs cultured with a peptide pool, obtained before COVID-19 vaccination. These receptors all come from a human donor who had a prior SARS-CoV-2 infection. The conserved cysteine and the conserved F or W are not part of the CDR3 here. Each record gives: J gene, V gene, CDR3 protein.

J: TRBJ2-7; V: TRBV4-2; CDR3: ASSGGPSGEQY
J: TRBJ2-2; V: TRBV18; CDR3: ASSPPFSGGNTGELF
J: TRBJ1-2; V: TRBV6-6; CDR3: ASTRQGGMGGYT
J: TRBJ1-6; V: TRBV10-3; CDR3: AIGGLGHSPLH
J: TRBJ2-7; V: TRBV15; CDR3: ATSRDPTSRWVVYEQY
J: TRBJ1-2; V: TRBV29-1; CDR3: SVGLSGYNYGYT
J: TRBJ2-3; V: TRBV7-9; CDR3: ASSIQGGGDTQY
J: TRBJ2-7; V: TRBV7-9; CDR3: ASSFLAGAAYEQY
J: TRBJ2-6; V: TRBV6-5; CDR3: ATKDRLSGANVLT
J: TRBJ1-4; V: TRBV20-1; CDR3: SASPRARGEKLF
J: TRBJ2-3; V: TRBV11-1; CDR3: ASSLGGSTDTQY
J: TRBJ1-4; V: TRBV12-3/TRBV12-4; CDR3: ASSPAWPDELF
J: TRBJ1-4; V: TRBV18; CDR3: ASSPESGLPEKLF
J: TRBJ2-7; V: TRBV30; CDR3: AWSVGPGYEQY
J: TRBJ2-3; V: TRBV7-9; CDR3: ASSSHSSGKVTDTQY
J: TRBJ1-6; V: TRBV7-9; CDR3: ASSIGGRRNSPLH
J: TRBJ2-1; V: TRBV6-6; CDR3: ASKNPGLASYNEQF
J: TRBJ2-6; V: TRBV2; CDR3: ASSRTDSGANVLT
J: TRBJ2-1; V: TRBV5-1; CDR3: ASSLDLAGGHEQF
J: TRBJ2-7; V: TRBV15; CDR3: ATSRFGEGANEQY
J: TRBJ1-2; V: TRBV27; CDR3: ASSFRVNYGYT
J: TRBJ2-7; V: TRBV13; CDR3: ASSSAGTGSYEQY
J: TRBJ2-3; V: TRBV5-1; CDR3: ASSTGLAGDTDTQY
J: TRBJ2-7; V: TRBV6-5; CDR3: ASGAGGTSSYEQY
J: TRBJ2-1; V: TRBV24-1; CDR3: ATSGDSGVSYNEQF
J: TRBJ1-5; V: TRBV7-2; CDR3: ASSLRLQGGPQH
J: TRBJ2-7; V: TRBV18; CDR3: ASSQRFGGTLNEQY
J: TRBJ1-3; V: TRBV9; CDR3: ASSVEFSGNTIY
J: TRBJ1-5; V: TRBV6-5; CDR3: ASSSTGNQPQH
J: TRBJ1-3; V: TRBV7-7; CDR3: ASSLGGTGNTIY
J: TRBJ1-1; V: TRBV6-5; CDR3: ASSHGEDTEAF
J: TRBJ2-6; V: TRBV5-1; CDR3: ASSSTGSGANVLT
J: TRBJ2-7; V: TRBV30; CDR3: AWTGPGERGSYEQY
J: TRBJ2-1; V: TRBV7-3; CDR3: ASSLTGATEQF
J: TRBJ2-1; V: TRBV7-2; CDR3: ASSLGADQF
J: TRBJ2-6; V: TRBV2; CDR3: ASSGGQGRRANVLT
J: TRBJ2-1; V: TRBV7-2; CDR3: ASSLVVVGVTSYNEQF